The rows below give T cell receptor beta chains drawn from one sample of a study of post-analysis software for immune sequencing data. TCRdb reprocessed the PCR reads via MiXCR and lists one record per CDR3 protein. The sample yields hundreds of thousands of distinct CDR3 sequences, roughly 30% seen once. The sequenced material came from blood. Receptors were obtained from a girl aged 5-17 years with multiple sclerosis. The CDR3 runs from the conserved cysteine through the conserved F or W. The D gene is left open where the match is weak. Not all rows give a size; the values are once, few, many and, for expanded clones, a class.

D gene	V gene	J gene	clone size	CDR3 protein	CDR3 DNA
.	TRBV4-1	TRBJ2-3	few	CASSQSTGGNTDTQYF	TGCGCCAGCAGCCAATCTACCGGGGGCAACACAGATACGCAGTATTTT
.	TRBV6-6	TRBJ2-1	.	CASRTVGRDEQFF	TGTGCCAGCAGAACCGTGGGGCGCGATGAGCAGTTCTTC
.	TRBV28	TRBJ2-1	.	CASSFRPSTGDYEQFF	TGTGCCAGCAGTTTCCGCCCGTCCACTGGAGACTACGAGCAGTTCTTC
TRBD2	TRBV5-6	TRBJ2-5	.	CASSLGGLAVQETQYF	TGTGCCAGCAGCTTGGGGGGACTAGCGGTGCAAGAGACCCAGTACTTC
.	TRBV20-1	TRBJ2-5	few	CSASFGGPQETQYF	TGCAGTGCTAGTTTTGGAGGTCCCCAAGAGACCCAGTACTTC
TRBD1	TRBV5-1	TRBJ2-1	few	CASSPKPSDRGRPVHEQFF	TGCGCCAGCAGCCCGAAGCCTTCCGACAGGGGAAGACCTGTCCATGAGCAGTTCTTC
TRBD2	TRBV9	TRBJ2-4	.	CASSVRGGREQYF	TGTGCCAGCAGCGTTCGCGGGGGGCGTGAGCAGTACTTC
.	TRBV20-1	TRBJ1-6	.	CSARDMAGGRGNSSPLHF	TGCAGTGCTAGAGATATGGCTGGGGGTAGGGGGAACTCGTCACCCCTCCACTTT
TRBD1	TRBV12-5	TRBJ1-2	few	CASAPDRGYGYTF	TGTGCTAGTGCCCCGGACAGGGGCTATGGCTACACCTTC
.	TRBV5-5	TRBJ2-1	few	CASSLGGWGLYNEQFF	TGTGCCAGCAGCTTGGGCGGGTGGGGCCTCTACAATGAGCAGTTCTTC
.	TRBV5-1	TRBJ1-5	few	CASSPTWPNQPQHF	TGCGCCAGCAGCCCTACGTGGCCGAATCAGCCCCAGCATTTT
TRBD1	TRBV7-2	TRBJ2-1	few	CASSGSRGPSNEQFF	TGTGCCAGCAGCGGGAGCAGGGGGCCAAGTAATGAGCAGTTCTTC
.	TRBV14	TRBJ2-7	.	CASSQDPPGRQYF	TGTGCCAGCAGCCAAGACCCTCCCGGGAGGCAGTACTTC
TRBD1	TRBV10-3	TRBJ2-3	few	CAISEFSGGGTDTQYF	TGTGCCATCAGTGAGTTTTCAGGGGGCGGAACAGATACGCAGTATTTT
.	TRBV7-2	TRBJ2-5	.	CASSRGTMRTQYF	TGTGCCAGCAGCCGGGGCACCATGAGGACCCAGTACTTC
.	TRBV20-1	TRBJ1-2	.	CSAKITNNYGYTF	TGCAGTGCAAAAATAACAAATAACTATGGCTACACCTTC
.	TRBV11-3	TRBJ2-3	.	CASSFRSGPTDTQYF	TGTGCCAGCAGCTTCCGGTCCGGCCCCACAGATACGCAGTATTTT
TRBD1	TRBV4-1	TRBJ2-5	few	CASSPLSGGEETQYF	TGCGCCAGCAGCCCATTATCAGGGGGCGAGGAGACCCAGTACTTC
TRBD1	TRBV6-5	TRBJ2-7	.	CASRLTGTGPSEQYF	TGTGCCAGCAGGTTAACCGGGACAGGGCCCTCCGAGCAGTACTTC
TRBD2	TRBV3-1	TRBJ2-7	.	CASSQDGSGRVEQYF	TGTGCCAGCAGCCAAGACGGTAGCGGGAGGGTCGAGCAGTACTTC
.	TRBV29-1	TRBJ2-3	many	CSVEDSVAGTDTQYF	TGCAGCGTTGAAGATTCCGTAGCTGGCACAGATACGCAGTATTTT
.	TRBV28	TRBJ2-7	.	CASTAATPYEQYF	TGTGCCAGCACTGCCGCGACACCATACGAGCAGTACTTC
.	TRBV10-3	TRBJ2-1	few	CAMTERDNEQFF	TGTGCCATGACCGAAAGGGATAATGAGCAGTTCTTC
.	TRBV20-1	TRBJ2-5	few	CSALLSGTQYF	TGCAGTGCTCTCCTTTCCGGTACCCAGTACTTC
.	TRBV10-3	TRBJ1-1	.	CAIRPRGTNTEAFF	TGTGCCATCAGACCCAGGGGAACGAACACTGAAGCTTTCTTT
TRBD2	TRBV15	TRBJ2-1	.	CATSRDLASGSSMDDEQFF	TGTGCCACCAGCAGAGATTTGGCTAGCGGGAGTAGCATGGATGATGAGCAGTTCTTC
.	TRBV24-1	TRBJ2-5	few	CATSDLRLETQYF	TGTGCCACCAGTGATTTGCGACTAGAGACCCAGTACTTC
.	TRBV6-2/TRBV6-3	TRBJ1-2	few	CASSWTEGGYTF	TGTGCCAGCAGTTGGACGGAGGGTGGCTACACCTTC
TRBD1	TRBV28	TRBJ2-2	.	CASGTELTGELFF	TGTGCCAGCGGGACAGAACTCACCGGGGAGCTGTTTTTT
.	TRBV5-1	TRBJ2-1	.	CASSLVGLPYNEQFF	TGCGCCAGCAGCTTGGTTGGTCTTCCCTACAATGAGCAGTTCTTC
.	TRBV28	TRBJ1-6	once	CASSLSSGSNPLSLHF	TGTGCCAGCAGTTTATCCTCCGGCAGCAACCCTCTATCCCTCCACTTT
.	TRBV7-2	TRBJ2-5	many	CASSLAWGFKVQETQYF	TGTGCCAGCAGCTTAGCGTGGGGGTTCAAGGTCCAAGAGACCCAGTACTTC
TRBD1	TRBV18	TRBJ2-5	.	CASSRGQGAQETQYF	TGTGCCAGCTCACGAGGGCAGGGGGCCCAAGAGACCCAGTACTTC
.	TRBV4-1	TRBJ1-2	few	CASSRTSGAYGYTF	TGCGCCAGCAGCCGAACCTCAGGGGCCTATGGCTACACCTTC
.	TRBV18	TRBJ2-1	.	CASSRSGSNEQFF	TGTGCCAGCTCACGATCTGGAAGCAATGAGCAGTTCTTC
.	TRBV20-1	TRBJ2-7	few	CSARASGPPHEQYF	TGCAGTGCTAGAGCCAGCGGGCCCCCCCACGAGCAGTACTTC
TRBD1	TRBV6-5	TRBJ1-5	.	CASSYSEGAQPRHF	TGTGCCAGCAGTTACTCGGAGGGGGCTCAGCCCCGGCATTTT
.	TRBV6-5	TRBJ2-3	.	CASAPWAEGTDTQYF	TGTGCCAGCGCCCCGTGGGCGGAAGGCACAGATACGCAGTATTTT
TRBD1	TRBV3-1	TRBJ1-5	many	CASSQTGGNQPQHF	TGTGCCAGCAGCCAGACAGGGGGCAATCAGCCCCAGCATTTT
TRBD1	TRBV29-1	TRBJ1-2	.	CSAEHGQGYGYTF	TGCAGCGCTGAACACGGACAGGGCTATGGCTACACCTTC
TRBD2	TRBV29-1	TRBJ2-1	few	CSVDSKREPFF	TGCAGCGTTGACAGTAAGCGGGAGCCGTTCTTC
TRBD1	TRBV5-1	TRBJ1-3	.	CASSLVGQGASGNTIYF	TGCGCCAGCAGCTTGGTGGGACAGGGGGCTTCTGGAAACACCATATATTTT
.	TRBV28	TRBJ2-3	few	CASSSLFWGSTDTQYF	TGTGCCAGCAGTTCCCTCTTTTGGGGTAGCACAGATACGCAGTATTTT
.	TRBV5-1	TRBJ2-1	.	CASSLSFDEQFF	TGCGCCAGCAGCTTGTCATTCGATGAGCAGTTCTTC
TRBD2	TRBV28	TRBJ2-1	.	CASSKLAGVSDEQFF	TGTGCCAGCAGTAAACTAGCGGGAGTTAGTGATGAGCAGTTCTTC
.	TRBV7-8	TRBJ1-2	.	CASSTTPSGGLGYTF	TGTGCCAGCAGCACGACCCCCTCCGGGGGCCTGGGCTACACCTTC
TRBD1	TRBV20-1	TRBJ1-2	.	CSARDSGQGAHGYTF	TGCAGTGCTAGAGATTCAGGGCAGGGGGCACATGGCTACACCTTC
.	TRBV9	TRBJ2-2	.	CASSVESLPVNGELFF	TGTGCCAGCAGCGTAGAATCACTCCCGGTCAACGGGGAGCTGTTTTTT
.	TRBV19	TRBJ2-3	few	CASRDQGSTDTQYF	TGTGCCAGTAGGGATCAGGGCTCCACAGATACGCAGTATTTT
.	TRBV6-1	TRBJ2-3	once	CALIQGDGTDTQYF	TGCGCCCTAATTCAGGGAGATGGCACAGATACGCAGTATTTT
TRBD1	TRBV5-1	TRBJ2-4	.	CASSLREQGGGIQYF	TGCGCCAGCAGCTTGAGGGAACAGGGGGGCGGCATTCAGTACTTC
.	TRBV5-5	TRBJ1-5	.	CASSPRGGTQPQHF	TGTGCCAGCAGCCCCAGGGGAGGGACCCAGCCCCAGCATTTT
.	TRBV20-1	TRBJ2-1	many	CSAESMIATYNEQFF	TGCAGTGCTGAATCGATGATAGCGACCTACAATGAGCAGTTCTTC
.	TRBV6-5	TRBJ2-1	few	CAIEEGAPEQFF	TGTGCCATTGAGGAGGGGGCGCCTGAGCAGTTCTTC